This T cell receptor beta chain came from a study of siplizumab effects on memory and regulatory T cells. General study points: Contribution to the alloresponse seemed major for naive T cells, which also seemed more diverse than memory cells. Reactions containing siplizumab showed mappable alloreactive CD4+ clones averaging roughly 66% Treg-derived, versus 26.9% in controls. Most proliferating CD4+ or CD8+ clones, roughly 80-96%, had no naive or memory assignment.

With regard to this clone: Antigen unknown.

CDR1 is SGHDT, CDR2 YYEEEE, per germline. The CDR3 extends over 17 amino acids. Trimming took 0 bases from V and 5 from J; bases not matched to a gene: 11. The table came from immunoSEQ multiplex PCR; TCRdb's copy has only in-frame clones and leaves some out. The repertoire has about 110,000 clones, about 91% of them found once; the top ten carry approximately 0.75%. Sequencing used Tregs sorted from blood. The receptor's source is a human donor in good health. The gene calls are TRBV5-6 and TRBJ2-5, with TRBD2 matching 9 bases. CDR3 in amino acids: CASSLGSSGGLRETQYF. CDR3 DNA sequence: TGTGCCAGCAGCTTGGGTAGTAGCGGGGGCCTCCGCGAGACCCAGTACTTC.